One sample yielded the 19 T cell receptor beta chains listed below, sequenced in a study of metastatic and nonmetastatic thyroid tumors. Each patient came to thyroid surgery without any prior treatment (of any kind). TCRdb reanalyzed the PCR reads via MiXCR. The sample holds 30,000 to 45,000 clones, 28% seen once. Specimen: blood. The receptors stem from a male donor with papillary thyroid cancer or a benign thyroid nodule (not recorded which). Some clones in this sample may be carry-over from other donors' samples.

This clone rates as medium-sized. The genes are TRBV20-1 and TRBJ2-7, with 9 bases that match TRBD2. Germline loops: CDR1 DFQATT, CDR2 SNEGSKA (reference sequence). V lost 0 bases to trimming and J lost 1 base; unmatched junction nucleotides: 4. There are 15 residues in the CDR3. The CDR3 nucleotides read TGCAGTGCTAGAGACCTAGCGGGGACTTCCTACGAGCAGTACTTC. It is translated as CSARDLAGTSYEQYF.

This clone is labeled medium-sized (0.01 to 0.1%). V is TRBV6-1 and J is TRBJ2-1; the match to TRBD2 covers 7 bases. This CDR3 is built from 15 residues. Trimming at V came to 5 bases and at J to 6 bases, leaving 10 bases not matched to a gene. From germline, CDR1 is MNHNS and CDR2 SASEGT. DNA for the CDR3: TGTGCCAGCAGTTTATGGACTAGAGGAGTCAATGAGCAGTTCTTC. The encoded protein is CASSLWTRGVNEQFF.

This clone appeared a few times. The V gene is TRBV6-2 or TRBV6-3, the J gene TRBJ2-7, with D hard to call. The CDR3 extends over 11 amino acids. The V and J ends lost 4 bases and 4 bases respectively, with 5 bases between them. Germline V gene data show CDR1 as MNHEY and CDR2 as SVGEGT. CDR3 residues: CASSLQYEQYF. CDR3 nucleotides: TGTGCCAGCAGTTTGCAATACGAGCAGTACTTC.

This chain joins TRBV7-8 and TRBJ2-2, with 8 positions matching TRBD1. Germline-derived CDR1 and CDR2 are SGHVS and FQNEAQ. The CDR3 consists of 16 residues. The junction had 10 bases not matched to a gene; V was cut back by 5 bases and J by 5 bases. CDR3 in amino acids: CASSKRRDRITGELFF. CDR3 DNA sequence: TGTGCCAGCAGCAAACGGAGGGACAGGATTACCGGGGAGCTGTTTTTT.

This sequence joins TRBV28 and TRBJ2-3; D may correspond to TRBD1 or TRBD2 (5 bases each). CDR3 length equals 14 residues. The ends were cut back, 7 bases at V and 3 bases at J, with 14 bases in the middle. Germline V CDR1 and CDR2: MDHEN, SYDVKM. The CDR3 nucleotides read TGTGCCAGCAAACGACAGTGGGGGACAGATACGCAGTATTTT. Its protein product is CASKRQWGTDTQYF.

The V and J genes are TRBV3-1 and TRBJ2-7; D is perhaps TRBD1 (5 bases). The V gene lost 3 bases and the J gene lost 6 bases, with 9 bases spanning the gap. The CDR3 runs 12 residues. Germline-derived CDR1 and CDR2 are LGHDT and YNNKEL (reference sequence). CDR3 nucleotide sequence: TGTGCCAGCAGCCATCAGGGCCTCGAGCAGTACTTC. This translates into CASSHQGLEQYF.

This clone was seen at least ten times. The CDR3 loop reads CASSPAGVRGYTF. CDR3 sequence (DNA): TGTGCCAGCAGCCCAGCGGGGGTTCGAGGCTACACCTTC. This sequence joins TRBV5-5 and TRBJ1-2; D possibly corresponds to TRBD1 (5 bases). The CDR3 extends over 13 amino acids. With 4 bases removed from V and 8 bases from J, the gap between germline ends came to 15 bases. CDR1 is SGHKS, CDR2 YYEKEE, per germline (reference sequence).

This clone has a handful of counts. The CDR3 loop is CASSYSGSQRGYTF. The CDR3 nucleotides are TGTGCCAGCAGTTACTCGGGCTCGCAGAGGGGCTACACCTTC. The rearrangement links TRBV6-2 or TRBV6-3 to TRBJ1-2; D unresolved. The CDR3 is made up of 14 amino acids. Germline CDR1 and CDR2: MNHEY and SVGEGT. V lost 0 bases and J lost 8, with 13 bases in between.

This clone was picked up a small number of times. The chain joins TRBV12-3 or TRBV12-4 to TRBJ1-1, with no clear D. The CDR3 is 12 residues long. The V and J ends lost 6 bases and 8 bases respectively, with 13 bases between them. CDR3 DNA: TGTGCCAGCAGCGACGACACCCCCGAAGCTTTCTTT. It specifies CASSDDTPEAFF.

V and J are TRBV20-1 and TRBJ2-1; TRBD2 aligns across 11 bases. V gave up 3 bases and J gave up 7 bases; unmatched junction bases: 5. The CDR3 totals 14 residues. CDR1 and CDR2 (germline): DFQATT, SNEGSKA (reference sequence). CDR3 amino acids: CSASALAGGNEQFF. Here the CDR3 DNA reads TGCAGTGCTAGCGCGCTAGCGGGGGGAAATGAGCAGTTCTTC.

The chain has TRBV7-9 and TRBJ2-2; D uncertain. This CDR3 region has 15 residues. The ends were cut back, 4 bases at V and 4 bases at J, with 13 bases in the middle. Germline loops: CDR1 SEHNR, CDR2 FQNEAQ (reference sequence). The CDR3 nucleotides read TGTGCCAGCAGCTCACAAACGCGGACCACCGGGGAGCTGTTTTTT. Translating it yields CASSSQTRTTGELFF.

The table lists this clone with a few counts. In DNA form, the CDR3 reads TGTGCCAGCAGCTCCATAACATACTCTGGAAACACCATATATTTT. It yields the protein CASSSITYSGNTIYF. The chain carries TRBV5-8 and TRBJ1-3; D remains unclear. In germline, CDR1 is SGHTS, CDR2 YDEGEE. The germline V and J ends were trimmed by 3 bases and 0 bases, with 10 bases remaining between them. This CDR3 comprises 15 residues.

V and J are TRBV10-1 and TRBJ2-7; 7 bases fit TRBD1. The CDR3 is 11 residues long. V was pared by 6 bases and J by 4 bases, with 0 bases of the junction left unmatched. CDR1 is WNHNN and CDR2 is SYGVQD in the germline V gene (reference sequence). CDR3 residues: CASRTGYEQYF. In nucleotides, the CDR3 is TGCGCCAGCAGGACAGGGTACGAGCAGTACTTC.

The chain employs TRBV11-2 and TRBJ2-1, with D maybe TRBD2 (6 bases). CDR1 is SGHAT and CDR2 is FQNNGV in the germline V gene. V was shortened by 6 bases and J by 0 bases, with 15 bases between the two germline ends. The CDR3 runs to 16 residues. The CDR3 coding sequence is TGTGCCAGCAGTGACAGACAGACTAGCTCCTACAATGAGCAGTTCTTC. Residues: CASSDRQTSSYNEQFF. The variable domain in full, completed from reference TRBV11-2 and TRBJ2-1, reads EAGVAQSPRYKIIEKRQSVAFWCNPISGHATLYWYQQILGQGPKLLIQFQNNGVVDDSQLPKDRFSAERLKGVDSTLKIQPAKLEDSAVYLCASSDRQTSSYNEQFFGPGTRLTVL.

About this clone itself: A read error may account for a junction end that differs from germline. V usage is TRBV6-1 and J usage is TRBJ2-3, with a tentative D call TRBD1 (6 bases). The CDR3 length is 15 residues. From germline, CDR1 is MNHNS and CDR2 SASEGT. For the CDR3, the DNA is TGTGCCAACAGTGGGACACCTGGGGTTACAGATACGCAGTATTTT. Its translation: CANSGTPGVTDTQYF.

In DNA, the CDR3 is TGTGCCAGCAGCCAATCGCTGTACAGGGCTCCGAACACTGAAGCTTTCTTT. It codes for CASSQSLYRAPNTEAFF. The chain employs TRBV6-1 and TRBJ1-1; TRBD1 is a possible D gene (6 bases). Between the trimmed V and J ends, which lost 6 bases and 1 base, there was a span of 21 bases. Per germline, CDR1 MNHNS and CDR2 SASEGT. This CDR3 is 17 amino acids long.

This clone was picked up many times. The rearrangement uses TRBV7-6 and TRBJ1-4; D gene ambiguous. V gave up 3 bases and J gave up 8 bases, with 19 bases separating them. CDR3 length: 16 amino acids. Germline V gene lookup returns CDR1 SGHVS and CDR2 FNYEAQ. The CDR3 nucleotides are TGTGCCAGCAGCTTGGTTACCGACCCGGGGTCGGAAAAACTGTTTTTT. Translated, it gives CASSLVTDPGSEKLFF.

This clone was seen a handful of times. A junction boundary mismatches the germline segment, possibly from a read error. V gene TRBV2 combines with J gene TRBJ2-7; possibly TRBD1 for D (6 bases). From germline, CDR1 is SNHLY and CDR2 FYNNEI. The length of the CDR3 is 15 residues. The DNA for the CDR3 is TGTGCCAGCATTGAATGGTGGCAGGGGACCTACGAGCAGTACTTC. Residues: CASIEWWQGTYEQYF.

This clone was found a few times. CDR3 bases: TGTGCCAGCAGTGAAGAATCTTGGGGGTCCTATGGCTACACCTTC. Amino acids: CASSEESWGSYGYTF. The chain combines TRBV6-1 with TRBJ1-2, with D perhaps matching TRBD1 (5 bases). Germline V gene data show CDR1 as MNHNS and CDR2 as SASEGT. The length of the CDR3 is 15 residues. With 1 base removed from V and 4 bases from J, the gap between germline ends came to 13 bases.